The rows below give T cell receptor beta chains drawn from one sample of a study of cytomegalovirus exposure and HLA in healthy donors. Sequencing used immunoSEQ multiplex PCR; TCRdb keeps in-frame clones, though not all of them. The table records fewer than 140,000 clones, 65% to 85% of them present only once. Sample: PBMCs. These receptors all come from a male donor in good health and CMV-seropositive. Both conserved end residues are part of each CDR3. A D gene is named only where the DNA matches it firmly. Size values are once, few and many counts, or a class for expanded clones, and some rows have none.

clone_size j_call v_call cdr3_length d_call cdr3_aa cdr3_nt
NA TRBJ2-3 TRBV7-9 16 TRBD2 CASSPRGGGGRDTQYF TGTGCCAGCAGCCCACGGGGAGGCGGCGGGAGAGATACGCAGTATTTT
NA TRBJ2-2 TRBV18 15 TRBD1 CASSPGQGYTGELFF TGTGCCAGCTCACCTGGACAGGGGTACACCGGGGAGCTGTTTTTT
few TRBJ1-6 TRBV7-9 15 NA CASSLGLGGNSPLHF TGTGCCAGCAGCTTAGGTTTGGGGGGGAATTCACCCCTCCACTTT
NA TRBJ2-3 TRBV12-5 15 TRBD1 CASAGISTGDETQYF TGTGCTAGTGCCGGCATATCGACAGGGGATGAGACGCAGTATTTT
NA TRBJ2-5 TRBV6-6 16 NA CASSYLAGGIKETQYF TGTGCCAGCAGTTACCTCGCCGGAGGTATTAAAGAGACCCAGTACTTC
few TRBJ2-7 TRBV6-1 16 NA CASSEVGAVEIYEQYF TGTGCCAGCAGTGAGGTAGGGGCCGTAGAAATCTACGAGCAGTACTTC
NA TRBJ1-4 TRBV28 13 NA CASSMDSNEKLFF TGTGCCAGCAGTATGGACAGTAATGAAAAACTGTTTTTT
NA TRBJ1-2 TRBV10-3 11 TRBD1 CATQNRGGYTF TGTGCCACCCAAAACAGGGGTGGCTACACCTTC
NA TRBJ1-4 TRBV5-6 14 TRBD1 CASLRGLTNEKLFF TGTGCCAGCCTGAGGGGGCTCACTAATGAAAAACTGTTTTTT
NA TRBJ2-7 TRBV7-2 11 NA CASSHSYEQYF TGTGCCAGCAGCCACTCCTACGAGCAGTACTTC
few TRBJ1-1 TRBV6-5 14 TRBD1 CASSLQGAYTEAFF TGTGCCAGCAGTTTACAGGGGGCCTACACTGAAGCTTTCTTT
NA TRBJ2-1 TRBV10-1 11 NA CARSTGHEQFF TGCGCCAGGAGTACAGGGCATGAGCAGTTCTTC
NA TRBJ2-1 TRBV4-3 14 TRBD1 CASSQAGQGYEQFF TGCGCCAGCAGCCAAGCGGGACAGGGATATGAGCAGTTCTTC
NA TRBJ2-5 TRBV5-6 13 NA CASSVLAGETQYF TGTGCCAGCAGCGTACTAGCTGGGGAGACCCAGTACTTC
NA TRBJ1-4 TRBV13 17 TRBD1 CASSLGLSGQEYEKLFF TGTGCCAGCAGCTTAGGCCTTAGCGGACAGGAATACGAAAAACTGTTTTTT
once TRBJ2-3 TRBV29-1 13 TRBD1 CSVNGMTGYTQYF TGCAGCGTCAACGGGATGACAGGGTACACGCAGTATTTT
NA TRBJ1-1 TRBV6-6 14 NA CASSEGGRGTEAFF TGTGCCAGCAGCGAGGGAGGGAGGGGCACTGAAGCTTTCTTT
NA TRBJ2-5 TRBV7-2 17 NA CASSLGGWARRQETQYF TGTGCCAGCAGCTTAGGGGGCTGGGCTAGACGACAAGAGACCCAGTACTTC
NA TRBJ2-7 TRBV10-2 13 NA CASMDSGPYEQYF TGCGCCAGCATGGACAGCGGCCCCTACGAGCAGTACTTC
few TRBJ1-1 TRBV19 14 TRBD1 CASSRGTGPTEAFF TGTGCCAGTAGTCGGGGGACAGGGCCCACTGAAGCTTTCTTT
NA TRBJ2-7 TRBV5-1 15 NA CASSLMGLGQYEQYF TGCGCCAGCAGCTTGATGGGTCTAGGACAGTACGAGCAGTACTTC
NA TRBJ2-1 TRBV4-3 17 TRBD2 CASSQDEEAGGGNEQFF TGCGCCAGCAGCCAAGACGAAGAAGCGGGGGGAGGCAATGAGCAGTTCTTC
NA TRBJ2-5 TRBV30 14 NA CAWISGAGQETQYF TGTGCCTGGATCTCAGGGGCAGGCCAAGAGACCCAGTACTTC
NA TRBJ2-7 TRBV7-9 15 NA CASSLGGGPAYEQYF TGTGCCAGCAGCTTAGGAGGGGGACCCGCCTACGAGCAGTACTTC
NA TRBJ1-6 TRBV5-1 17 TRBD1 CASSGLTGGAGNSPLHF TGCGCCAGCAGCGGCTTGACAGGGGGCGCGGGTAATTCACCCCTCCACTTT
few TRBJ2-1 TRBV7-3 14 TRBD2 CASSLTLAGSEQFF TGTGCCAGCAGCTTAACCCTAGCGGGGAGTGAGCAGTTCTTC
NA TRBJ1-2 TRBV27 15 NA CASSLFPEHSYGYTF TGTGCCAGCAGTTTATTCCCCGAACATTCCTATGGCTACACCTTC
NA TRBJ2-1 TRBV9 16 TRBD2 CASSLRLAGVNNEQFF TGTGCCAGCAGCCTCCGACTAGCGGGAGTTAACAATGAGCAGTTCTTC
NA TRBJ2-5 TRBV5-4 16 NA CASSGRLGGDGETQYF TGTGCCAGCAGCGGCCGGCTGGGCGGGGATGGAGAGACCCAGTACTTC
NA TRBJ1-5 TRBV5-3 16 TRBD1 CARSSLGTGSNQPQHF TGTGCCAGAAGCTCCTTAGGGACAGGGAGCAATCAGCCCCAGCATTTT
NA TRBJ2-2 TRBV15 13 NA CATSRDRLGELFF TGTGCCACCAGCAGAGACAGGTTAGGGGAGCTGTTTTTT
NA TRBJ2-7 TRBV27 15 TRBD2 CASRDPGTSVYEQYF TGTGCCAGCAGGGACCCCGGGACTAGCGTCTACGAGCAGTACTTC
NA TRBJ2-1 TRBV7-3 16 NA CASSLDWTPINNEQFF TGTGCCAGCAGCTTAGACTGGACTCCAATAAACAATGAGCAGTTCTTC
NA TRBJ1-4 TRBV19 16 NA CASKLRGWATNEKLFF TGTGCCAGTAAGCTTCGGGGTTGGGCAACTAATGAAAAACTGTTTTTT
NA TRBJ2-7 TRBV9 17 TRBD2 CASSTLGGRASPSEQYF TGTGCCAGCAGCACACTCGGGGGGAGGGCGTCTCCTAGCGAGCAGTACTTC
few TRBJ2-3 TRBV2 12 NA CASSTVPDTQYF TGTGCCAGCAGTACTGTCCCGGATACGCAGTATTTT
NA TRBJ2-3 TRBV18 17 TRBD2 CASSPPGVAGSSDTQYF TGTGCCAGCTCACCACCGGGAGTAGCGGGATCGTCAGATACGCAGTATTTT
NA TRBJ1-3 TRBV7-2 19 NA CASSLEWISSGYSGNTIYF TGTGCCAGCAGCTTAGAATGGATATCTTCAGGGTACTCTGGAAACACCATATATTTT
few TRBJ2-1 TRBV7-9 15 TRBD2 CASSSPAGGNNEQFF TGTGCCAGCAGCTCACCAGCGGGGGGAAACAATGAGCAGTTCTTC
NA TRBJ2-3 TRBV9 16 TRBD2 CASSVDEAGGTDTQYF TGTGCCAGCAGCGTAGACGAGGCGGGAGGCACAGATACGCAGTATTTT
NA TRBJ1-2 TRBV14 14 TRBD1 CASSQSWTGDGYTF TGTGCCAGCAGCCAAAGCTGGACAGGGGATGGCTACACCTTC
NA TRBJ2-7 TRBV5-6 15 TRBD2 CASSLGWTSGSEQYF TGTGCCAGCAGCTTGGGTTGGACTAGCGGGAGCGAGCAGTACTTC